A single sample gave rise to the 18 T cell receptor beta chains below, sequenced in a study of cytomegalovirus exposure and HLA in healthy donors. Vbeta (60) and Jbeta (13) primers were used in the PCR. TCRdb's copy holds only in-frame clones and misses some; the assay was immunoSEQ multiplex PCR. The sample records approximately 190,000 clones, roughly four fifths being singletons. Sequenced material: PBMCs. These receptors were obtained from a woman in her 50s in good health and CMV-seropositive.

This clone was seen more than once but under ten times. The chain employs TRBV28 and TRBJ2-7; 9 positions match TRBD1. CDR1 and CDR2 from the germline V gene are MDHEN and SYDVKM. CDR3 length: 16 amino acids. V dropped 5 bases and J dropped 4; count of bases not matched to a gene: 12. DNA for the CDR3: TGTGCCAGCAGTAAGCTCTCCGGGACAGGGTGGTACGAGCAGTACTTC. Amino acid sequence: CASSKLSGTGWYEQYF.

This chain connects TRBV27 to TRBJ1-1; D uncertain. Per germline, CDR1 MNHEY and CDR2 SMNVEV (reference sequence). The CDR3 length is 16 residues. Deletions cut 7 bases from V and 3 bases from J, with 21 bases between. DNA of the CDR3: TGTGCCAGCACTAACCGACCGAGAGTAGGAGACACTGAAGCTTTCTTT. Protein: CASTNRPRVGDTEAFF.

This chain uses TRBV5-1 with TRBJ2-7; 10 positions agree with TRBD1. Per germline, CDR1 SGHRS and CDR2 YFSETQ. V was clipped by 4 bases and J by 3 bases; unmatched bases: 4. The CDR3 runs 14 residues. CDR3 in DNA: TGCGCCAGCAGCGGGGGGACAGGGGACTACGAGCAGTACTTC. It translates to CASSGGTGDYEQYF.

The V gene is TRBV5-4, the J gene TRBJ2-7, with 8 bases matching TRBD2. Per the germline V gene, CDR1 is SGHNT and CDR2 is YYREEE (reference sequence). With V trimmed by 0 bases and J by 2 bases, 4 bases remained unmatched. The length of the CDR3 is 15 residues. CDR3 DNA: TGTGCCAGCAGCTTGGGCGGGAGGATGGCCTACGAGCAGTACTTC. Its protein product is CASSLGGRMAYEQYF.

The chain joins TRBV2 to TRBJ2-2, with a tentative D call TRBD2 (5 bases). The CDR3 totals 14 residues. The V gene lost 4 bases and the J gene lost 5 bases, with 11 bases spanning the gap. Germline loops: CDR1 SNHLY, CDR2 FYNNEI. Here the CDR3 reads CASSGTRGTGELFF. In DNA form, the CDR3 reads TGTGCCAGCAGTGGGACCCGGGGAACCGGGGAGCTGTTTTTT.

This clone was seen only a few times. This sequence joins TRBV7-2 and TRBJ2-2; D perhaps matches TRBD1 (5 bases). The CDR3 runs 15 residues. Germline V gene sequence: CDR1 SGHTA, CDR2 FQGNSA. V dropped 1 base and J dropped 6 bases, with 12 bases sitting between them. Written as DNA, the CDR3 is TGTGCCAGCAGCTTAGAGGGGTTTTACGCCGGGGAGCTGTTTTTT. Amino acid sequence: CASSLEGFYAGELFF.

This CDR3 is CAWSPVAGGTDTQYF. CDR3 sequence (DNA): TGTGCCTGGAGTCCTGTAGCGGGAGGGACAGATACGCAGTATTTT. The J gene is TRBJ2-3, the V gene TRBV30; 11 bases match TRBD2. The germline gives CDR1 GTSNPN, CDR2 SVGIG (reference sequence). The ends lost 2 bases at V and 3 bases at J; junction bases unmatched: 4. The CDR3 spans 15 residues.

In its sample, this clone was seen once. The J gene is TRBJ2-1, the V gene TRBV27; TRBD2 matches 11 bases. After removal of 6 bases from V and 5 bases from J, the junction contained 6 bases not matched to a gene. The germline V gene has CDR1 MNHEY and CDR2 SMNVEV (reference sequence). The CDR3 has 15 amino acids. CDR3 in amino acids: CASRGLAATNNEQFF. In DNA form, the CDR3 reads TGTGCCAGCAGGGGACTAGCGGCCACCAACAATGAGCAGTTCTTC.

The CDR3, as DNA: TGTGCCAGCAGTTTATTGGAGGGCCATGAGCAGTTCTTC. Translation gives CASSLLEGHEQFF. The chain has TRBV27 and TRBJ2-1; possibly TRBD2 for D (6 bases). The CDR3 extends over 13 amino acids. Germline V gene data show CDR1 as MNHEY and CDR2 as SMNVEV (reference sequence). Trimming shortened V by 1 base and J by 8 bases, and 9 bases separated the two germline ends.

A remark on this clone: The junction departs from the called germline gene at one end, perhaps through a read error. The rearrangement uses TRBV7-9 and TRBJ2-3; unclear D gene. Germline V lookup: CDR1 SEHNR, CDR2 FQNEAQ (reference sequence). This CDR3 contains 16 residues. The CDR3 coding sequence is TGTTCCAGCAGCTTAGCAAGGCAGGCCTACACAGATACGCAGTATTTT. Protein: CSSSLARQAYTDTQYF.

This clone was counted only a few times. V and J are TRBV28 and TRBJ2-7; 12 bases are a match to TRBD1. CDR3 size: 14 residues. Trimming took 5 bases from V and 5 from J; bases not matched to a gene: 4. The germline V gene has CDR1 MDHEN and CDR2 SYDVKM. CDR3 DNA sequence: TGTGCCAGCAGTCCCGGGACAGGGGGCAACGAGCAGTACTTC. Protein sequence: CASSPGTGGNEQYF.

The gene calls are TRBV29-1 and TRBJ2-5; D might be TRBD1 (5 bases). Germline CDR1 is SQVTM and CDR2 is ANQGSEA. The CDR3 is 13 amino acids. Trimming took 7 bases from V and 4 from J, leaving 16 bases between them. As DNA, the CDR3 is TGCAGCGCCCAAATTCAGGGAATAGAGACCCAGTACTTC. Encoded protein: CSAQIQGIETQYF.

This chain joins TRBV18 and TRBJ1-1, with 10 bases matching TRBD1. Germline CDR1 and CDR2: KGHSH and LQKENI. The CDR3 spans 16 residues. Trimming cost V 2 bases and J 0 bases; bases outside gene matches: 3. The chain's CDR3 is CASSPLTGGMNTEAFF. The CDR3 region has the DNA TGTGCCAGCTCACCATTGACAGGGGGCATGAACACTGAAGCTTTCTTT. The full variable domain, in which reference TRBV18 and TRBJ1-1 provide the parts outside the CDR3, is NAGVMQNPRHLVRRRGQEARLRCSPMKGHSHVYWYRQLPEEGLKFMVYLQKENIIDESGMPKERFSAEFPKEGPSILRIQQVVRGDSAAYFCASSPLTGGMNTEAFFGQGTRLTVV.

The V call is TRBV11-2, the J call TRBJ2-7; 7 nucleotides line up with TRBD2. This CDR3 is built from 13 residues. Trimming at V came to 5 bases and at J to 5 bases, leaving 6 bases not matched to a gene. The V gene's germline CDR1 is SGHAT and CDR2 FQNNGV. The CDR3 here is CASSPRTSNEQYF. For the CDR3, the DNA is TGTGCCAGCAGCCCCCGGACTAGTAACGAGCAGTACTTC.

J is TRBJ2-1 and V is TRBV6-5; TRBD1 is a possible D gene (6 bases). CDR1 is MNHEY, CDR2 SVGAGI, per germline. V was clipped by 7 bases and J by 5 bases, with 18 bases between them. The CDR3 runs to 15 residues. This CDR3 reads CASTRGDRPHNEQFF. The CDR3 coding sequence is TGTGCCAGCACCAGGGGAGACAGGCCTCACAATGAGCAGTTCTTC.

V is TRBV4-3 and J is TRBJ2-3, with 11 bases matching TRBD2. Unmatched junction bases numbered 8, after V lost 2 bases and J lost 4 bases. Germline V lookup: CDR1 LGHNA, CDR2 YSLEER. This CDR3 is built from 17 residues. The CDR3 loop is CASSQQLAGGRADTQYF. CDR3 coding DNA: TGCGCCAGCAGCCAACAATTAGCGGGGGGGCGGGCAGATACGCAGTATTTT.

The chain couples TRBV5-4 to TRBJ1-1, with 8 bases fitting TRBD1. The CDR3 is 14 residues long. The V gene end was trimmed by 5 bases and the J gene end by 1 base; junction bases not matched to a gene: 4. Looked up from germline, CDR1 is SGHNT and CDR2 is YYREEE (reference sequence). The CDR3 sequence is CASSWDRRNTEAFF. The CDR3 DNA follows: TGTGCCAGCAGTTGGGACAGGCGGAACACTGAAGCTTTCTTT.

The chain is built from TRBV18 and TRBJ2-7, with D perhaps matching TRBD2 (7 bases). Trimming stripped 6 bases from V and 3 bases from J, with 15 bases between. The CDR3 sequence is 14 residues long. Germline CDR1 KGHSH, CDR2 LQKENI. In nucleotides, the CDR3 is TGTGCCAGCTCGAGCAAGGGGGGGAGCTACGAGCAGTACTTC. Amino acid sequence: CASSSKGGSYEQYF.